What follows describes a single TCR beta chain. The data originate from a study of neurological immune-mediated disorders. MiXCR, run by TCRdb on the 5' RACE reads, gives a single entry per CDR3 protein. Altogether some 48,000 distinct CDR3 sequences are present, around a fifth being singletons, with the ten largest covering approximately 4.2%. The time point here: technical triplicate 3. Germline CDR1 and CDR2: LNHNV and YYDKDF (reference sequence). The V and J ends lost 0 bases and 5 bases respectively, with 12 bases between them. CDR3 length: 15 amino acids. The receptor was isolated from a man aged 55 to 70 with HTLV-1-associated myelopathy (HAM/TSP). Sequenced input: PBMCs. The genes are TRBV15 and TRBJ2-3; the D gene is possibly TRBD1 (5 bases). Written as DNA, the CDR3 is TGTGCCACCAGCAGAGATCAGGGAACATTAGATACGCAGTATTTT. This translates into CATSRDQGTLDTQYF.